Below are 30 T cell receptor beta chains sequenced from a single sample in a study of blood T cell repertoires in COVID-19 (TCRdb year 2020). The library was produced with the immunoSEQ multiplex PCR assay. The table was pulled from immuneACCESS by TCRdb, which kept in-frame rearrangements only. Such tables lose some clones; where checked, under half of the loss comes from unresolved V genes, and the rest has no known cause. The sample includes about 120,000 clones, with 85% to 90% observed a single time. 25% to 30% of the sample belongs to the ten largest clones. The specimen sequenced was peripheral blood. These receptors came from a man in his 70s with active or convalescent COVID-19.

V usage is TRBV28 and J usage is TRBJ2-1, with D possibly TRBD2 on 5 matching bases. Trimming removed 7 bases at V and 4 bases at J, with 14 bases between. The CDR3 contains 14 residues. Germline CDR1 reads MDHEN; CDR2 reads SYDVKM. The CDR3 sequence is CASISSGFYNEQFF. CDR3 DNA sequence: TGTGCCAGCATTTCGAGCGGTTTTTACAATGAGCAGTTCTTC.

The V and J genes are TRBV7-6 and TRBJ2-1; the match to TRBD2 covers 12 bases. Trimming took 2 bases from V and 4 from J; bases not matched to a gene: 6. The CDR3 has 17 amino acids. Per germline, CDR1 SGHVS and CDR2 FNYEAQ. CDR3 coding DNA: TGTGCCAGCAGCTTATTGGAGCTAGCGGGAGGGTACAATGAGCAGTTCTTC. Its protein is CASSLLELAGGYNEQFF.

The V call is TRBV19, the J call TRBJ2-4; D not certain. The CDR3 totals 15 residues. V was cut by 8 bases and J by 1 base, with 15 bases left in between. Germline V lookup: CDR1 LNHDA, CDR2 SQIVND (reference sequence). The DNA for the CDR3 is TGTGCCAGTCAATCAGTGGGCAAGGCCAAAAACATTCAGTACTTC. Amino acid sequence: CASQSVGKAKNIQYF.

The chain recombines TRBV5-1 with TRBJ2-1; 7 positions match TRBD1. Germline V CDR1 and CDR2: SGHRS, YFSETQ. V trimming: 5 bases; J trimming: 0 bases; junction bases outside the gene matches: 11. This CDR3 has 17 amino acids. CDR3 coding DNA: TGCGCCAGCAGGGGTGGACAGGCAGGAGGCTCCTACAATGAGCAGTTCTTC. Its protein product is CASRGGQAGGSYNEQFF.

This chain uses TRBV14 with TRBJ1-1; D ambiguous. Trimming removed 2 bases at V and 0 bases at J, with 4 bases between. There are 13 residues in the CDR3. From germline, CDR1 is SGHDN and CDR2 FVKESK. CDR3 nucleotides: TGTGCCAGCAGCCAATACTTGAACACTGAAGCTTTCTTT. Amino acid sequence: CASSQYLNTEAFF.

The gene calls are TRBV19 and TRBJ2-3; 11 nucleotides match TRBD2. The CDR3 length is 16 residues. The germline CDR1 and CDR2 sequences are LNHDA and SQIVND (reference sequence). V shed 5 bases, J shed 6 bases, and the junction held 10 bases outside the gene matches. The DNA of the CDR3 is TGTGCCAGTAGTTTGGGACTAGCGGAGGGCTGGGATACGCAGTATTTT. Translated, it gives CASSLGLAEGWDTQYF.

This clone was observed a single time. J is TRBJ2-3 and V is TRBV9, with 8 bases matching TRBD2. Germline V lookup: CDR1 SGDLS, CDR2 YYNGEE. Losses at the gene ends were 3 bases for V and 3 bases for J; bases not matched to a gene: 9. The CDR3 consists of 16 residues. The CDR3 sequence: CASSALSGISTDTQYF. Written as DNA, the CDR3 is TGTGCCAGCAGCGCTCTTAGCGGGATTTCGACAGATACGCAGTATTTT. The whole variable domain, remainder taken from reference TRBV9 and TRBJ2-3, is DSGVTQTPKHLITATGQRVTLRCSPRSGDLSVYWYQQSLDQGLQFLIQYYNGEERAKGNILERFSAQQFPDLHSELNLSSLELGDSALYFCASSALSGISTDTQYFGPGTRLTVL.

V usage is TRBV7-8 and J usage is TRBJ2-7, with D perhaps matching TRBD1 (5 bases). The CDR3 loop spans 14 amino acids. Trimming took 5 bases from V and 2 from J, leaving 13 bases between them. Germline CDR1 is SGHVS and CDR2 is FQNEAQ. CDR3 sequence reads: CASSPRTLPYEQYF. DNA of the CDR3: TGTGCCAGCAGCCCCCGGACACTCCCCTACGAGCAGTACTTC.

The V call is TRBV7-6, the J call TRBJ2-7; TRBD1 might be the D (6 bases). This CDR3 has 14 residues. The germline V gene has CDR1 SGHVS and CDR2 FNYEAQ. V was cut by 4 bases and J by 6 bases, with 16 bases left in between. CDR3 amino acids: CASSSDLTGIEQYF. Written as DNA, the CDR3 is TGTGCCAGCAGCTCGGACCTCACAGGGATCGAGCAGTACTTC.

The chain joins TRBV10-1 to TRBJ1-6; D remains ambiguous. Trimming stripped 4 bases from V and 10 bases from J, with 11 bases between. Germline lookup yields CDR1 WNHNN and CDR2 SYGVQD (reference sequence). This CDR3 spans 13 amino acids. CDR3 loop: CASSAQAESPLHF. CDR3 sequence (DNA): TGCGCCAGCAGTGCCCAGGCCGAATCACCCCTCCACTTT.

The chain joins TRBV4-1 to TRBJ2-1; 9 bases map to TRBD1. Germline CDR1 MGHRA, CDR2 YSYEKL. The CDR3 extends over 18 amino acids. V lost 1 base, J lost 0 bases, and 7 bases stayed unmatched. The CDR3 DNA is TGCGCCAGCAGCCAAGGGATTGGGACAGGGCGCTCCTACAATGAGCAGTTCTTC. Protein: CASSQGIGTGRSYNEQFF.

The V gene is TRBV18, the J gene TRBJ1-6; TRBD1 is a possible D gene (5 bases). CDR1 and CDR2 from the germline V gene are KGHSH and LQKENI. This CDR3 contains 14 residues. With 3 bases removed from V and 6 bases from J, the gap between germline ends came to 9 bases. The CDR3 bases are TGTGCCAGCTCACCCCAGGGACTTAATTCACCCCTCCACTTT. This gives the protein CASSPQGLNSPLHF.

J is TRBJ2-1 and V is TRBV6-4; TRBD1 is a possible D gene (6 bases). Germline V gene lookup returns CDR1 MRHNA and CDR2 SNTAGT. This CDR3 is 15 amino acids long. Trimming left V 3 bases short and J 5 bases short, with 14 bases between. For the CDR3, the DNA is TGTGCCAGCAGTGAAGCCGGGACACATAACAATGAGCAGTTCTTC. Amino acids: CASSEAGTHNNEQFF.

The chain is built from TRBV30 and TRBJ2-2; no definite D call. Trimming left V 1 base short and J 6 bases short, with 6 bases between. The germline V gene has CDR1 GTSNPN and CDR2 SVGIG (reference sequence). This CDR3 has 12 residues. CDR3: CAWSDRAGELFF. CDR3 DNA sequence: TGTGCCTGGAGTGACAGAGCCGGGGAGCTGTTTTTT.

The chain carries TRBV2 and TRBJ2-3; D may be TRBD1 (6 bases). CDR1 is SNHLY and CDR2 is FYNNEI in the germline V gene. The CDR3 is 14 amino acids. V was trimmed by 10 bases and J by 1 base, leaving 15 bases between them. CDR3 DNA: TGTGCCATCCGCGGCCGACAGGGCACAGATACGCAGTATTTT. Protein product: CAIRGRQGTDTQYF.

The rearrangement joins TRBV27 to TRBJ2-5; D possibly corresponds to TRBD1 (5 bases). CDR3 size: 14 residues. Trimming shortened V by 5 bases and J by 5 bases, and 15 bases separated the two germline ends. Germline values: CDR1 MNHEY, CDR2 SMNVEV (reference sequence). The CDR3 loop reads CASSQRQGMETQYF. For the CDR3, the DNA is TGTGCCAGCAGTCAACGCCAGGGTATGGAGACCCAGTACTTC.

The chain has TRBV2 and TRBJ2-1; D gene uncertain. The V end lost 8 bases, the J end lost 3 bases, and 8 bases lay between the germline ends. Germline assignment: CDR1 SNHLY and CDR2 FYNNEI. The CDR3 length is 12 residues. CDR3 loop: CASVSGYNEQFF. The CDR3 DNA follows: TGTGCCAGCGTATCCGGCTACAATGAGCAGTTCTTC.

The rearrangement links TRBV3-1 (or the pseudogene TRBV3-2) to TRBJ1-6; D not certain. Germline CDR1 and CDR2: LGHDT and YNNKEL (reference sequence). This CDR3 comprises 14 residues. The V end was cut by 0 bases, the J end by 14 bases, with 14 bases between. The CDR3 DNA reads TGTGCCAGCAGCCAAGATGTGGCTGCCGTCTCCCTCCACTTT. Translating it yields CASSQDVAAVSLHF.

This chain links TRBV3-1 (or the pseudogene TRBV3-2) with TRBJ2-4; 9 bases agree with TRBD2. This CDR3 contains 14 residues. The germline V gene encodes CDR1 LGHDT and CDR2 YNNKEL (reference sequence). V trimming: 4 bases; J trimming: 4 bases; junction bases outside the gene matches: 2. In nucleotides, the CDR3 is TGTGCCAGCAGCCCCAGCGGGGGGAAAAACATTCAGTACTTC. This sequence encodes CASSPSGGKNIQYF.

This rearrangement joins TRBV6-5 to TRBJ2-5; a weak D match, TRBD1 (6 bases). V gave up 4 bases and J gave up 3 bases, with 9 bases separating them. Germline loops: CDR1 MNHEY, CDR2 SVGAGI. This CDR3 has 13 amino acids. This CDR3 reads CASSFGTKETQYF. CDR3 coding DNA: TGTGCCAGCAGTTTCGGGACAAAAGAGACCCAGTACTTC.

This sequence joins TRBV6-5 and TRBJ1-5; 7 nucleotides line up with TRBD1. This CDR3 is 13 amino acids long. Germline CDR1 reads MNHEY; CDR2 reads SVGAGI. The V and J ends lost 6 bases and 6 bases, in that order; junction bases with no gene match: 5. CDR3: CASSQDRVQPQHF. CDR3 DNA: TGTGCCAGCAGCCAAGACAGGGTTCAGCCCCAGCATTTT.

This clone was recorded once. The rearrangement uses TRBV19 and TRBJ2-1; 8 bases line up with TRBD2. This CDR3 spans 14 amino acids. Germline V lookup: CDR1 LNHDA, CDR2 SQIVND (reference sequence). The V segment lost 0 bases and the J segment 10 bases; nucleotides outside the gene matches: 5. The CDR3: CASSIEILAEEQFF. CDR3 in DNA: TGTGCCAGTAGTATAGAGATACTAGCGGAGGAGCAGTTCTTC.

The V gene is TRBV3-1 (or the pseudogene TRBV3-2), the J gene TRBJ2-4; D may be TRBD2 (5 bases). Trimming took 3 bases from V and 8 from J, leaving 11 bases between them. The CDR3 spans 13 residues. Germline V gene lookup returns CDR1 LGHDT and CDR2 YNNKEL (reference sequence). CDR3 protein: CASSHGVRDIQYF. CDR3 nucleotides: TGTGCCAGCAGCCACGGGGTAAGGGACATTCAGTACTTC.

This clone was seen only once. This chain joins TRBV7-9 and TRBJ2-2; the match to TRBD2 covers 14 bases. Germline loops: CDR1 SEHNR, CDR2 FQNEAQ (reference sequence). This CDR3 is built from 17 residues. Unmatched junction bases numbered 4, after V lost 5 bases and J lost 2 bases. As DNA, the CDR3 is TGTGCCAGCAGCGCCGGACTAGCGGGAGGTAACACCGGGGAGCTGTTTTTT. Its translation is CASSAGLAGGNTGELFF.

CDR3 region: CASTQQGAAYNEQFF. DNA for the CDR3: TGTGCCAGCACCCAACAGGGAGCCGCCTACAATGAGCAGTTCTTC. V and J are TRBV2 and TRBJ2-1; a weak D match, TRBD1 (6 bases). Germline CDR1 and CDR2: SNHLY and FYNNEI. V was cut by 7 bases and J by 2 bases, with 15 bases left in between. The CDR3 is made up of 15 amino acids. Full variable domain (outside the CDR3, taken from reference TRBV2 and TRBJ2-1): EPEVTQTPSHQVTQMGQEVILRCVPISNHLYFYWYRQILGQKVEFLVSFYNNEISEKSEIFDDQFSVERPDGSNFTLKIRSTKLEDSAMYFCASTQQGAAYNEQFFGPGTRLTVL.

V gene TRBV6-4 combines with J gene TRBJ2-3; 14 positions match TRBD2. The CDR3 runs 15 residues. Trimming at V came to 8 bases and at J to 2 bases, leaving 3 bases not matched to a gene. Germline V CDR1 and CDR2: MRHNA, SNTAGT. As DNA, the CDR3 is TGTGCCAGCGGACTAGCGGGAGGAACCACAGATACGCAGTATTTT. Protein: CASGLAGGTTDTQYF.

This rearrangement joins TRBV3-1 (or the pseudogene TRBV3-2) to TRBJ2-5, with 12 bases that match TRBD1. Germline CDR1 is LGHDT and CDR2 is YNNKEL (reference sequence). The ends lost 5 bases at V and 5 bases at J; junction bases unmatched: 6. This CDR3 spans 15 amino acids. The CDR3 here is CASSGTGGFRETQYF. The DNA for the CDR3 is TGTGCCAGCAGCGGGACAGGGGGCTTTAGGGAGACCCAGTACTTC.

This chain connects TRBV2 to TRBJ2-2; TRBD2 might be the D (6 bases). Germline V lookup: CDR1 SNHLY, CDR2 FYNNEI. The V and J ends lost 6 bases and 1 base respectively, with 12 bases between them. This CDR3 is built from 15 residues. The CDR3 DNA reads as TGTGCCAGCAGGGTCCAGGGACTGAACACCGGGGAGCTGTTTTTT. The encoded protein is CASRVQGLNTGELFF.

The V call is TRBV5-4, the J call TRBJ2-2; TRBD1 agrees at 9 bases. The germline V gene encodes CDR1 SGHNT and CDR2 YYREEE (reference sequence). Trimming at V came to 4 bases and at J to 6 bases, leaving 7 bases not matched to a gene. The CDR3 extends over 15 amino acids. The CDR3 region has the DNA TGTGCCAGCAGCCCATTGACAGGGGGGCCCGGGGAGCTGTTTTTT. The encoded protein is CASSPLTGGPGELFF. The complete variable domain, with remaining parts taken from reference TRBV5-4 and TRBJ2-2, reads ETGVTQSPTHLIKTRGQQVTLRCSSQSGHNTVSWYQQALGQGPQFIFQYYREEENGRGNFPPRFSGLQFPNYSSELNVNALELDDSALYLCASSPLTGGPGELFFGEGSRLTVL.

The chain carries TRBV18 and TRBJ1-4; possible D gene TRBD1, 5 bases. The germline V gene encodes CDR1 KGHSH and CDR2 LQKENI. The CDR3 consists of 18 residues. The V end lost 1 base, the J end lost 0 bases, and 15 bases lay between the germline ends. CDR3 loop: CASSPQETDQATNEKLFF. In DNA form, the CDR3 reads TGTGCCAGCTCACCACAAGAGACAGACCAAGCAACTAATGAAAAACTGTTTTTT. Drawing the rest from reference TRBV18 and TRBJ1-4, the complete variable domain is NAGVMQNPRHLVRRRGQEARLRCSPMKGHSHVYWYRQLPEEGLKFMVYLQKENIIDESGMPKERFSAEFPKEGPSILRIQQVVRGDSAAYFCASSPQETDQATNEKLFFGSGTQLSVL.